The clone carrying this TCR beta chain was recorded many times. The ends were cut back, 4 bases at V and 1 base at J, with 8 bases in the middle. CDR1 MDHEN and CDR2 SYDVKM come from the germline V gene. The CDR3 consists of 15 residues. This record comes from a study of blood T cells in healthy people across ages. A J-beta primer mix and a sample-barcoded 5' primer were used in a second PCR of about 6 to 12 cycles. TCRdb called the 5' RACE reads again in MiXCR, with one record for every CDR3 protein. This table has some 1.7 million distinct CDR3 sequences, approximately 28% appearing once. Sequenced sample: blood. This sequence originates from a woman aged 30 to 39 in good health. J is TRBJ2-6 and V is TRBV28; TRBD2 is a possible D gene (5 bases). The CDR3 region is CASSSRESGANVLTF. CDR3 in DNA: TGTGCCAGCAGTTCGAGGGAATCTGGGGCCAACGTCCTGACTTTC.